The rows below give T cell receptor beta chains drawn from one sample of a study of a mutant IDH1 vaccine in newly diagnosed glioma. No antigen has been identified for these receptors. Profiling relied on immunoSEQ multiplex PCR, and the TCRdb table lists in-frame clones only, not all of them. Altogether approximately 56,000 clones are present, approximately 65% being singletons, with the ten largest covering under 5.5%. Sequenced material: peripheral blood mononuclear cells (PBMCs), taken from a glioma patient whose treatment included an IDH1 peptide vaccine. These TCRs come from a man aged 35-49 years with glioma. Some clones in this sample may be carry-over from other donors' samples. The CDR3 runs from the conserved cysteine through the conserved F or W. The D gene is left open where the match is weak. Expanded clones get a size class; other rows say once, few or many, or leave the size out.

few	TRBV6-5	TRBJ2-5	.	CASTAGKTQYF	TGTGCCAGCACCGCCGGGAAGACCCAGTACTTC
.	TRBV19	TRBJ2-3	.	CASSIGRDSSTDTQYF	TGTGCCAGTAGTATTGGGAGGGACAGCTCCACAGATACGCAGTATTTT
once	TRBV14	TRBJ2-1	TRBD2	CASSPLAGGTYNEQFF	TGTGCCAGCAGCCCTTTAGCGGGGGGTACCTACAATGAGCAGTTCTTC
few	TRBV19	TRBJ1-5	.	CASSIEAGRLNQPQHF	TGTGCCAGTAGTATAGAGGCGGGGCGCCTCAATCAGCCCCAGCATTTT
.	TRBV29-1	TRBJ1-3	.	CSVEEDTIYF	TGCAGCGTTGAAGAGGACACCATATATTTT
.	TRBV5-6	TRBJ2-3	.	CASSLVGVLGANTDTQYF	TGTGCCAGCAGCTTGGTGGGGGTGCTAGGGGCAAACACAGATACGCAGTATTTT
.	TRBV6-5	TRBJ1-5	.	CASRLLCLRQPQHF	TGTGCCAGCAGACTCCTGTGCCTTAGGCAGCCCCAGCATTTT
few	TRBV25-1	TRBJ2-7	.	CASIGVGQRTYEQYF	TGTGCCAGCATCGGGGTCGGACAGCGAACCTACGAGCAGTACTTC
.	TRBV18	TRBJ2-3	.	CASSPQGVADTQYF	TGTGCCAGCTCACCACAGGGGGTGGCAGATACGCAGTATTTT
.	TRBV6-1	TRBJ2-2	.	CASRWTVNTGELFF	TGTGCCAGCAGATGGACAGTCAACACCGGGGAGCTGTTTTTT
.	TRBV18	TRBJ1-3	.	CASSPGGHSGNTIYF	TGTGCCAGCTCACCTGGGGGACACTCTGGAAACACCATATATTTT
.	TRBV5-1	TRBJ2-3	.	CASSFTSSTDTQYF	TGCGCCAGCAGCTTTACGTCTAGCACAGATACGCAGTATTTT
.	TRBV5-1	TRBJ1-2	.	CASSLDAGPGYGYTF	TGCGCCAGCAGCTTGGACGCAGGCCCAGGGTATGGCTACACCTTC
.	TRBV5-1	TRBJ1-1	.	CASSFGGRTEAFF	TGCGCCAGCAGCTTCGGGGGGCGTACTGAAGCTTTCTTT
few	TRBV6-1	TRBJ1-2	.	CASRQNYGYTF	TGTGCCAGCAGGCAAAACTATGGCTACACCTTC
.	TRBV19	TRBJ2-2	.	CASSIMGTENTGELFF	TGTGCCAGTAGTATAATGGGGACGGAGAACACCGGGGAGCTGTTTTTT
once	TRBV30	TRBJ2-3	TRBD1	CAWSTGTGYDTQYF	TGTGCCTGGAGTACCGGGACAGGGTACGATACGCAGTATTTT
.	TRBV7-3	TRBJ2-5	.	CASSWFGQKQETQYF	TGTGCCAGCAGCTGGTTCGGGCAAAAACAAGAGACCCAGTACTTC
.	TRBV30	TRBJ1-2	.	CAWSPVYGFYGYTF	TGTGCCTGGAGCCCGGTTTACGGCTTCTATGGCTACACCTTC
.	TRBV27	TRBJ2-7	TRBD1	CASGTARDRVRYEQYF	TGTGCCAGCGGGACCGCTCGGGACAGGGTACGTTACGAGCAGTACTTC